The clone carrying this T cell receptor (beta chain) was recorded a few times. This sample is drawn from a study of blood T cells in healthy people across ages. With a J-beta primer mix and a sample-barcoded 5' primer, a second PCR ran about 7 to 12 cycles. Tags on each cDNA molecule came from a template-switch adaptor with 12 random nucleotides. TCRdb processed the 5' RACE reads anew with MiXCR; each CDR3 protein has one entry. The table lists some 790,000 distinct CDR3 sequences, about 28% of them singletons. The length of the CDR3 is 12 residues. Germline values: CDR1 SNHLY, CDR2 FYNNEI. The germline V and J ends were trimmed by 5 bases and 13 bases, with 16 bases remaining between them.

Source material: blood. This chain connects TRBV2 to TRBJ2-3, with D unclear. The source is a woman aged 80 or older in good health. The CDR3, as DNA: TGTGCCAGCAGTCTCACAGCACCATTGGAGTATTTT. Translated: CASSLTAPLEYF.